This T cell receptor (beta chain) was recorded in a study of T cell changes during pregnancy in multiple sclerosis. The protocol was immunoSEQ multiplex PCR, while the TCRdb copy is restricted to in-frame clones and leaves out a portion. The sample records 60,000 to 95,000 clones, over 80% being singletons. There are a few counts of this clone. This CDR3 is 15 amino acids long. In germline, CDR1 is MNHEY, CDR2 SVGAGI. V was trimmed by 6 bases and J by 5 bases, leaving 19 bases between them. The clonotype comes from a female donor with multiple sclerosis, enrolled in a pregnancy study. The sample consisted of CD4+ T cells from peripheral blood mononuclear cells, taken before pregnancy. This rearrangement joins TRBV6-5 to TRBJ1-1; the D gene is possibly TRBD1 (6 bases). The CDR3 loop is CASSPPGSRGTEAFF. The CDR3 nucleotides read TGTGCCAGCAGCCCCCCAGGATCCAGGGGAACTGAAGCTTTCTTT.